This T cell receptor beta chain was found in a study of high-grade serous ovarian cancer treatment subgroups. Tumor tissue was taken before any definitive surgery or chemotherapy was given. TCRdb's copy holds only in-frame clones and misses some; the assay was immunoSEQ multiplex PCR. The sample includes roughly 2,700 clones, around 80% of them seen just once. The V gene end was trimmed by 3 bases and the J gene end by 0 bases; junction bases not matched to a gene: 1. Per the germline V gene, CDR1 is MNHNS and CDR2 is SASEGT. This CDR3 contains 15 residues. Study observations and caveats: The analyses considered CDR3 and ignored CDR1 and CDR2. Clonal relatedness tracked neoantigen level, and by trend copy number and mutation load.

Turning to this clone: Antigen: not known.

The sequence came from a human donor with high-grade serous ovarian cancer. The sample consisted of tumor tissue. The V call is TRBV6-1, the J call TRBJ2-3, with 9 bases matching TRBD2. The CDR3 here is CASSDLAGSTDTQYF. CDR3 sequence (DNA): TGTGCCAGCAGTGACCTAGCGGGAAGCACAGATACGCAGTATTTT.